The clone carrying this T cell receptor (beta chain) was seen only a few times. This sample was taken from a study of blood T cell repertoires in COVID-19. Study-level background: Sample material is recorded as cDNA or gDNA derived from T cells, B-cell-depleted T cells, or PBMCs.

Followed longitudinally, the Seattle patients had been enrolled during active infection. Per the authors' pipeline: From reference gene primer amplification, estimates of nucleated cell counts were derived. Libraries were prepared by immunoSEQ multiplex PCR; TCRdb keeps only in-frame clonotypes and omits some of them. V and J calls and clone size are as listed in that table; D and trimming were resolved from the DNA. There are around 320,000 clones in the sample; nearly 90% occur only once, and over 8.5% lies in the top ten. Deletions cut 1 base from V and 6 bases from J, with 12 bases between. CDR1 and CDR2 from the germline V gene are LGHDT and YNNKEL (reference sequence). The CDR3 covers 15 residues.

The sequence came from a woman aged 30 to 39 with COVID-19, enrolled during active disease. The V gene is TRBV3-1 (or the pseudogene TRBV3-2), the J gene TRBJ1-4; weak D call: TRBD1 (5 bases). The material sequenced was peripheral blood. As DNA, the CDR3 is TGTGCCAGCAGCCAAGGATCAGGGTTGGATGAAAAACTGTTTTTT. Translating it yields CASSQGSGLDEKLFF.